Listed below are T cell receptor beta chains from one sample, sequenced in a study of graft-versus-host responses after intestinal transplantation. Repertoires were generated with immunoSEQ multiplex PCR, while TCRdb's copy carries only in-frame clones and drops some. The table shows about 120,000 clones, with 90% to 95% occurring only once. Their target antigens are unknown. Specimen: unstimulated CD8+ T cells sorted from spleen or lymph node cells, collected before intestinal transplant. The receptors come from a human donor who received an intestinal transplant. CDR3s include the opening cysteine and the closing phenylalanine or tryptophan. A D gene is named only where the DNA matches it firmly.

TRBJ1-1 NA TRBV15 TGTGCCACCGGGTCTGGCGGGATCCAAGCTTTCTTT CATGSGGIQAFF
TRBJ2-1 NA TRBV5-8 TGTGCCAGCCCTTGGCCGGGTAATGAGGGGTCTTACAATGAGCAGTTCTTC CASPWPGNEGSYNEQFF
TRBJ1-2 NA TRBV11-2 TGTGCCAGCAGTTCAGACAGCCCCTATGGCTACACCTTC CASSSDSPYGYTF
TRBJ2-6 NA TRBV6-4 TGTGCCAGCAGTGTTTGCGCCTCAACACGACAAAGTCGGGCCAACGTCCTGACTTTC CASSVCASTRQSRANVLTF
TRBJ2-5 NA TRBV9 TGTGCCAGCAGCGCGACAGACCAAGAGACCCAGTACTTC CASSATDQETQYF
TRBJ2-3 NA TRBV4-3 TGCGCCAGCAGCCGAAGTACAGTTTTCCGCACAGATACGCAGTATTTT CASSRSTVFRTDTQYF
TRBJ1-5 NA TRBV21-1 TGTGCCAGCAGCAAAGCGCTGCAGGGGCGAAATCAGCCCCAGCATTTT CASSKALQGRNQPQHF
TRBJ2-1 TRBD1 TRBV6-5 TGTGCCAGCAAATCCGGACAGGTTGGTTTGGAGCAGTTCTTC CASKSGQVGLEQFF
TRBJ2-2 NA TRBV15 TGTGCCACCAGCAGATCCGCTAGCAGATACGCCGGGGAGCTGTTTTTT CATSRSASRYAGELFF
TRBJ1-1 NA TRBV5-5 TGTGCCAGCAGCTTTATAGGGCAAACTGAAGCTTTCTTT CASSFIGQTEAFF
TRBJ2-1 TRBD2 TRBV14 TGTGCCAGCACCGGACTAGCGGGAGATGAGCAGTTCTTC CASTGLAGDEQFF
TRBJ1-2 TRBD1 TRBV7-9 TGCGCCAGCAGCTTAGGGGGACAGCGGGACTATGGCTACACCTTC CASSLGGQRDYGYTF
TRBJ2-1 NA TRBV19 TGTGCCAGTAGTATCACCGGACCGGCCGCGTTCTTC CASSITGPAAFF
TRBJ2-1 TRBD2 TRBV27 TGTGCCAGCAGTTCACTTAGCGGGAGCGACCATGAGCAGTTCTTC CASSSLSGSDHEQFF
TRBJ2-7 TRBD2 TRBV28 TGTGCCAGCAGTTTATTATCCCGAAGCGGGACTAGCGGGTATGACGAGCAGTACTTC CASSLLSRSGTSGYDEQYF
TRBJ2-7 TRBD1 TRBV29-1 TGCAGCGTCCAGGGGGCGGAGCAGTACTTC CSVQGAEQYF
TRBJ2-1 NA TRBV11-2 TGTGCCAGCAGCGGGTTGAAATACAATGAGCAGTTCTTC CASSGLKYNEQFF